Below, 24 T cell receptor beta chains from the same sample are listed, as sequenced in a study of T-cell memory formation after mild COVID-19. TCRdb called the 5' RACE reads again in MiXCR, with one record for every CDR3 protein. The sample consists of about 310,000 distinct CDR3 sequences, more than 15% of them appearing once. Source material: PBMCs or a T cell subset sorted from them (not recorded which). These receptors all come from a man aged 18-30 years who had mild COVID-19 (a few samples of this study predate the infection). Cell type and time point are not known.

This chain uses TRBV23-1 with TRBJ2-7, with D tentatively TRBD2 (6 bases). TRBV23-1 is classed as an ORF, of uncertain function. Trimming stripped 3 bases from V and 3 bases from J, with 15 bases between. The CDR3 sequence is 15 residues long. CDR3 bases: TGCGCCAGCAGTCATTTCAGGGACTGGTTCTACGAGCAGTACGTC. Its protein is CASSHFRDWFYEQYV.

The chain recombines TRBV6-5 with TRBJ2-4, with a weak D call TRBD2 (6 bases). Looked up from germline, CDR1 is MNHEY and CDR2 is SVGAGI. The CDR3 length is 16 residues. V was cut by 6 bases and J by 1 base, with 16 bases left in between. CDR3 residues: CASSPSGGGAKNIQYF. The CDR3 DNA reads TGTGCCAGCAGCCCTTCGGGTGGGGGGGCCAAAAACATTCAGTACTTC.

This clonotype was observed a few times. This chain connects TRBV7-3 to TRBJ2-3; D is uncertain. This CDR3 has 13 amino acids. V dropped 5 bases and J dropped 5 bases, with 11 bases sitting between them. The germline gives CDR1 SGHTA, CDR2 FQGTGA. CDR3 in amino acids: CASSELPGDTQYF. CDR3 DNA sequence: TGTGCCAGCAGCGAACTACCGGGAGATACGCAGTATTTT.

A few counts support this clonotype. The chain is built from TRBV5-5 and TRBJ1-6, with D possibly being TRBD1 (6 bases). Deletions cut 7 bases from V and 5 bases from J, with 13 bases between. CDR1 is SGHKS, CDR2 YYEKEE, per germline (reference sequence). The CDR3 covers 14 residues. Here the CDR3 DNA reads TGTGCCAGCGGCCGTTACAGGGATAATTCACCCCTCCACTTT. Translating it yields CASGRYRDNSPLHF.

The genes are TRBV12-5 and TRBJ2-1; 7 bases are a match to TRBD1. With V trimmed by 2 bases and J by 12 bases, 7 bases remained unmatched. Germline CDR1 LGHNT, CDR2 FRNRAP. This CDR3 spans 13 amino acids. The CDR3 spells CASGLITGAVQFF. CDR3 nucleotide sequence: TGTGCTAGTGGTTTGATTACAGGGGCCGTGCAGTTCTTC.

This sequence joins TRBV25-1 and TRBJ2-1; D is unclear. The CDR3 is made up of 14 amino acids. V lost 3 bases and J lost 7, with 13 bases in between. CDR1 is MGHDK and CDR2 is SYGVNS in the germline V gene. CDR3 amino acids: CASSEAVGLNEQFF. CDR3 coding DNA: TGTGCCAGCAGTGAGGCGGTGGGTTTGAATGAGCAGTTCTTC.

This clonotype was counted between two and nine times. This rearrangement joins TRBV29-1 to TRBJ1-1; D gene uncertain. Germline V gene data show CDR1 as SQVTM and CDR2 as ANQGSEA. The CDR3 spans 13 residues. The germline V and J ends were trimmed by 1 base and 1 base, with 7 bases remaining between them. This chain's CDR3 is CSVEVTRNTEAFF. Here the CDR3 DNA reads TGCAGCGTTGAAGTGACGAGGAACACTGAAGCTTTCTTT.

This clonotype came up a few times. The chain joins TRBV6-2 or TRBV6-3 to TRBJ1-5; D is perhaps TRBD1 (6 bases). The CDR3 loop spans 20 amino acids. Trimming removed 7 bases from V and 7 bases from J, with 35 bases in between. CDR1 is MNHEY and CDR2 is SVGEGT in the germline V gene. CDR3 region: CASTQDSVWGKYWVWQPQHF. The DNA for the CDR3 is TGTGCCAGCACCCAGGACAGTGTTTGGGGGAAGTATTGGGTTTGGCAGCCCCAGCATTTT.

The chain couples TRBV4-2 to TRBJ1-4, with no clear D. CDR1 is LGHNA, CDR2 YNFKEQ, per germline. The CDR3 is 16 amino acids. Trimming took off 0 bases at V and 0 bases at J, with 8 bases between the two ends. In nucleotides, the CDR3 is TGTGCCAGCAGCCAAGAGGCAGTTGCAACTAATGAAAAACTGTTTTTT. Protein: CASSQEAVATNEKLFF.

The V gene is TRBV20-1, the J gene TRBJ1-6, with 7 bases matching TRBD1. CDR3 size: 14 residues. Germline V CDR1 and CDR2: DFQATT, SNEGSKA (reference sequence). V lost 4 bases to trimming and J lost 10 bases; unmatched junction nucleotides: 10. The CDR3 bases are TGCAGTGCTACGGCAGGGGGGGAATCATCACCCCTCCACTTT. Protein sequence: CSATAGGESSPLHF.

This clonotype turned up a few times. This sequence joins TRBV4-1 and TRBJ1-1; the D is unclear. Trimming took 4 bases from V and 3 from J, leaving 9 bases between them. The CDR3 totals 13 residues. CDR1 is MGHRA and CDR2 is YSYEKL in the germline V gene. CDR3 in DNA: TGCGCCAGCAGCCTCCACTTCGACACTGAAGCTTTCTTT. The encoded protein is CASSLHFDTEAFF.

There are a few counts of this clonotype. The V call is TRBV20-1, the J call TRBJ2-5; TRBD2 matches 10 bases. V was pared by 5 bases and J by 0 bases, with 9 bases of the junction left unmatched. CDR3 size: 16 residues. Germline values: CDR1 DFQATT, CDR2 SNEGSKA (reference sequence). CDR3 sequence: CSAYWTSGAYQETQYF. In nucleotides, the CDR3 is TGCAGTGCTTACTGGACTAGCGGAGCGTACCAAGAGACCCAGTACTTC.

The rearrangement uses TRBV9 and TRBJ1-1; no reliable D call. The germline gives CDR1 SGDLS, CDR2 YYNGEE. The V and J ends lost 0 bases and 6 bases respectively, with 9 bases between them. This CDR3 is 13 amino acids long. CDR3 region: CASSVGPQAEAFF. The CDR3 DNA reads as TGTGCCAGCAGCGTAGGCCCCCAGGCTGAAGCTTTCTTT.

This clonotype was picked up many times. The genes are TRBV5-1 and TRBJ2-3; a possible D gene is TRBD2 (7 bases). Germline values: CDR1 SGHRS, CDR2 YFSETQ. The V gene lost 2 bases and the J gene lost 0 bases, with 13 bases spanning the gap. The CDR3 has 16 amino acids. CDR3 sequence (DNA): TGCGCCAGCAGCTTCCGGGGGGCAAGGAGCACAGATACGCAGTATTTT. This translates into CASSFRGARSTDTQYF.

This clonotype has a count of ten or more. Written as DNA, the CDR3 is TGCGCCAGCAGCCAAGTTCCGCAGCAAGAGACCCAGTACTTC. It yields the protein CASSQVPQQETQYF. The chain links TRBV4-1 to TRBJ2-5; D remains unclear. Trimming cost V 1 base and J 2 bases, with 8 bases left between them. This CDR3 comprises 14 residues. Germline CDR1 reads MGHRA; CDR2 reads YSYEKL.

The chain has TRBV25-1 and TRBJ1-2, with D perhaps TRBD1 (5 bases). V was shortened by 1 base and J by 8 bases, with 14 bases between the two germline ends. CDR1 MGHDK and CDR2 SYGVNS come from the germline V gene. CDR3 length: 14 residues. CDR3 region: CASSESGGSYGYTF. In DNA, the CDR3 is TGTGCCAGCAGTGAATCCGGGGGATCCTACGGCTACACCTTC.

This clonotype was found a few times. CDR3 DNA: TGTGCCAGCAGCGTAGCTACACCGGGCCCGGGGAACACTGAAGCTTTCTTT. It yields the protein CASSVATPGPGNTEAFF. The V gene is TRBV9, the J gene TRBJ1-1; no definite D call. The CDR3 has 17 residues. The germline gives CDR1 SGDLS, CDR2 YYNGEE. Trimming left V 0 bases short and J 1 base short, with 16 bases between.

The V and J genes are TRBV3-1 and TRBJ2-7; TRBD2 might be the D (5 bases). The CDR3 runs to 12 residues. V gave up 6 bases and J gave up 5 bases, with 11 bases separating them. The germline gives CDR1 LGHDT, CDR2 YNNKEL (reference sequence). CDR3 coding DNA: TGTGCCAGCAGTTATGGGAGCAACGAGCAGTACTTC. The encoded protein is CASSYGSNEQYF.

The gene calls are TRBV4-1 and TRBJ1-2; maybe TRBD1 (5 bases). Trimming removed 6 bases from V and 5 bases from J, with 13 bases in between. The CDR3 has 13 residues. Germline loops: CDR1 MGHRA, CDR2 YSYEKL. CDR3 in amino acids: CASRQDVGYGYTF. The CDR3 coding sequence is TGCGCCAGCAGACAGGACGTCGGATATGGCTACACCTTC.

This clonotype has a count of ten or more. This chain connects TRBV12-3 or TRBV12-4 to TRBJ2-4, with D maybe TRBD1 (5 bases). There are 13 residues in the CDR3. Between the trimmed V and J ends, which lost 1 base and 14 bases, there was a span of 15 bases. CDR3: CASSLDGSSREYF. CDR3 DNA sequence: TGTGCCAGCAGTTTAGACGGATCTTCCAGGGAGTACTTC.

This clonotype was seen at least ten times. The gene calls are TRBV5-1 and TRBJ2-1; D is unclear. This CDR3 region has 13 residues. Trimming cost V 2 bases and J 14 bases, with 17 bases left between them. Germline V gene sequence: CDR1 SGHRS, CDR2 YFSETQ. For the CDR3, the DNA is TGCGCCAGCAGCTTAGGGCAGCTCCCGGTGGAGTTCTTC. Amino acids: CASSLGQLPVEFF.

The chain has TRBV9 and TRBJ2-3; a weak D match, TRBD2 (6 bases). Germline V gene sequence: CDR1 SGDLS, CDR2 YYNGEE. The CDR3 is 17 residues long. Between the trimmed V and J ends, which lost 3 bases and 2 bases, there was a span of 19 bases. The CDR3 protein is CASSALKTRGITDTQYF. For the CDR3, the DNA is TGTGCCAGCAGCGCGCTTAAGACTAGGGGAATCACAGATACGCAGTATTTT. Looking up the rest from reference TRBV9 and TRBJ2-3 gives the full variable domain: DSGVTQTPKHLITATGQRVTLRCSPRSGDLSVYWYQQSLDQGLQFLIQYYNGEERAKGNILERFSAQQFPDLHSELNLSSLELGDSALYFCASSALKTRGITDTQYFGPGTRLTVL.

This clonotype was found a few times. V is TRBV4-1 and J is TRBJ1-5; unclear D gene. Germline CDR1 and CDR2: MGHRA and YSYEKL. This CDR3 has 15 residues. Trimming took 1 base from V and 4 from J, leaving 11 bases between them. The CDR3 is CASSQGLILNQPQHF. The CDR3 bases are TGCGCCAGCAGCCAAGGACTGATACTGAATCAGCCCCAGCATTTT.

This clonotype was found a few times. The J gene is TRBJ2-5, the V gene TRBV20-1; tentatively, D is TRBD1 (6 bases). V was pared by 0 bases and J by 8 bases, with 10 bases between. Germline CDR1 is DFQATT and CDR2 is SNEGSKA (reference sequence). The CDR3 is 12 residues long. As DNA, the CDR3 is TGCAGTGCTAGAGATTCAGGGACAACCCAGTACTTC. Translation gives CSARDSGTTQYF.